This entry features one T cell receptor (beta chain) sequence. Sequenced by immunoSEQ multiplex PCR; TCRdb stores in-frame clones only, minus some. The table includes about 270,000 clones, more than 85% detected once. This specimen comes from a study of blood T cell repertoires in COVID-19. The CDR3 totals 17 residues. With V trimmed by 4 bases and J by 1 base, 8 bases remained unmatched. Germline CDR1 SGHVS, CDR2 FQNEAQ. The clonotype comes from a person aged 18 to 29 with COVID-19, enrolled during active disease. The J gene is TRBJ2-3, the V gene TRBV7-8, with TRBD2 identical over 10 bases. Sequencing input: peripheral blood. CDR3 region: CASSSPSGSYGTDTQYF. The CDR3 nucleotides read TGTGCCAGCAGCTCACCTAGCGGGAGCTATGGCACAGATACGCAGTATTTT.